This is a list of T cell receptor beta chains from one sample in a study of vaccination effects on CD4 cells after COVID-19. Sequencing was performed with immunoSEQ multiplex PCR; in TCRdb, only in-frame clones are kept and a portion is missing. The sample has about 28,000 clones, about 60% seen once; the top ten hold about 9.8%. No antigens are known for them. The sequencing here drew on CD4+ T cells from PBMCs cultured without peptide, taken before COVID-19 vaccination. The source of these receptors is a human donor who received a COVID-19 vaccine. Both conserved end residues are part of each CDR3. The D gene is left open where the match is weak. Rows may omit the clone size; those that give it use once, few, many or a size class.

CDR3aa	CDR3nt	d_gene	abundance	v_gene	j_gene
CASSRTGEYGELFF	TGTGCCAGCAGTCGGACAGGGGAGTACGGGGAGCTGTTTTTT	TRBD1	-	TRBV6-5	TRBJ2-2
CASSKTNSPGGGRSSYEQYF	TGTGCCAGCAGCAAAACGAATAGTCCGGGTGGGGGCCGGAGCTCCTACGAGCAGTACTTC	-	-	TRBV21-1	TRBJ2-7
CASSQDLTPRNEQYF	TGTGCCAGCAGCCAAGATCTGACGCCGCGGAACGAGCAGTACTTC	-	-	TRBV14	TRBJ2-7
CASSQEGALEKLFF	TGTGCCAGCAGCCAAGAGGGGGCCCTTGAAAAACTGTTTTTT	-	-	TRBV3-1/TRBV3-2	TRBJ1-4
CASSVPPGQDSYNEQFF	TGTGCCAGCAGCGTCCCGCCGGGACAGGACTCCTACAATGAGCAGTTCTTC	TRBD1	-	TRBV7-9	TRBJ2-1
CASRLDQGSGQPQHF	TGTGCAAGTCGCTTAGATCAGGGGTCGGGCCAGCCCCAGCATTTT	-	-	TRBV12-2	TRBJ1-5
CASSITGNTGELFF	TGTGCCAGTAGTATAACCGGGAACACCGGGGAGCTGTTTTTT	-	-	TRBV19	TRBJ2-2
CASSLTGQGYEQYF	TGTGCCAGCAGCCTCACAGGACAGGGCTACGAGCAGTACTTC	TRBD1	-	TRBV14	TRBJ2-7
CASYPGQNSYEQYF	TGCGCCAGTTACCCGGGACAGAACTCCTACGAGCAGTACTTC	TRBD1	-	TRBV5-1	TRBJ2-7
CASSLGEQNEKLFF	TGTGCCAGCAGTTTAGGGGAACAGAATGAAAAACTGTTTTTT	-	-	TRBV27	TRBJ1-4
CASSLAGNMNTEAFF	TGCGCCAGCAGCTTGGCAGGGAACATGAACACTGAAGCTTTCTTT	-	-	TRBV5-1	TRBJ1-1
CASSLDRTQTYEQYF	TGCGCCAGCAGCCTGGACAGGACTCAGACCTACGAGCAGTACTTC	TRBD1	-	TRBV5-1	TRBJ2-7
CASSWGSGGGNTIYF	TGTGCCAGCAGCTGGGGATCTGGAGGAGGGAACACCATATATTTT	-	-	TRBV9	TRBJ1-3
CATSRRKEGTGDGYTF	TGTGCCACCAGCAGACGAAAGGAAGGGACAGGGGATGGCTACACCTTC	TRBD1	few	TRBV15	TRBJ1-2
CASSRGTGGESSYEQYF	TGTGCCAGCAGCCGAGGGACAGGGGGCGAAAGCTCCTACGAGCAGTACTTC	TRBD1	-	TRBV14	TRBJ2-7
CASRKGAGGDIEQYF	TGTGCCAGCAGGAAAGGGGCGGGAGGGGATATCGAGCAGTACTTC	TRBD2	-	TRBV6-5	TRBJ2-7
CSASRPGVLREQYF	TGCAGTGCTAGTAGGCCCGGGGTATTGAGGGAGCAGTACTTC	-	-	TRBV20-1	TRBJ2-7
CASSYSSTSSGNTIYF	TGTGCCAGCAGTTACTCTTCGACGAGCTCTGGAAACACCATATATTTT	-	few	TRBV6-2/TRBV6-3	TRBJ1-3
CASSQNLAGRGETQYF	TGTGCCAGCAGCCAAAATCTGGCAGGGAGAGGAGAGACCCAGTACTTC	-	-	TRBV3-1/TRBV3-2	TRBJ2-5
CASSLDKNTEAFF	TGTGCCAGCAGCCTTGATAAGAACACTGAAGCTTTCTTT	-	-	TRBV7-8	TRBJ1-1
CALGGGRKTGELFF	TGTGCCTTGGGAGGGGGGCGAAAAACCGGGGAGCTGTTTTTT	-	once	TRBV21-1	TRBJ2-2
CASSPRSFKGPYEQYF	TGTGCCAGCTCACCAAGGTCGTTTAAGGGTCCCTACGAGCAGTACTTC	-	-	TRBV18	TRBJ2-7
CASSLGLAGVNEQFF	TGTGCCAGCAGCTTAGGCCTAGCGGGAGTGAATGAGCAGTTCTTC	TRBD2	-	TRBV11-2	TRBJ2-1
CASSEMAGGGNYNEQFF	TGTGCCAGCAGTGAAATGGCAGGGGGCGGTAATTACAATGAGCAGTTCTTC	TRBD1	-	TRBV6-1	TRBJ2-1
CASSPDGSREKLFF	TGCGCCAGCAGCCCGGACGGATCTCGAGAAAAACTGTTTTTT	-	-	TRBV5-1	TRBJ1-4
CSVPVEGIGVTQYF	TGCAGCGTCCCCGTGGAGGGGATTGGAGTGACCCAGTACTTC	-	-	TRBV29-1	TRBJ2-5
CSVESGRNSGANVLTF	TGCAGCGTTGAAAGCGGGCGTAACTCTGGGGCCAACGTCCTGACTTTC	-	-	TRBV29-1	TRBJ2-6
CASSGRGQGSHSPLHF	TGTGCCAGCAGCGGCAGGGGACAGGGGAGCCATTCACCCCTCCACTTT	TRBD1	medium-sized	TRBV7-9	TRBJ1-6
CASSLATGVGTEAFF	TGCGCCAGCAGCTTGGCGACAGGGGTAGGCACTGAAGCTTTCTTT	TRBD1	once	TRBV5-1	TRBJ1-1
CASSGRAQGPQHF	TGTGCCAGTAGTGGCCGGGCCCAAGGGCCCCAGCATTTT	-	few	TRBV19	TRBJ1-5
CASSQIGLRSGGLTGELFF	TGCGCCAGCAGCCAAATTGGCTTGAGAAGCGGGGGGTTAACCGGGGAGCTGTTTTTT	TRBD2	-	TRBV4-1	TRBJ2-2
CASSEGDSSYEQYF	TGTGCCAGCAGTGAGGGTGACAGCTCCTACGAGCAGTACTTC	-	-	TRBV25-1	TRBJ2-7
CASSSGDSSNQPQHF	TGCGCCAGCAGCTCCGGGGACAGTAGCAATCAGCCCCAGCATTTT	TRBD1	-	TRBV5-1	TRBJ1-5
CATSSFEAFF	TGTGCCACCAGCAGCTTCGAAGCTTTCTTT	-	-	TRBV15	TRBJ1-1
CATSDLWDAGHNEQFF	TGTGCCACCAGTGATTTATGGGACGCAGGTCACAATGAGCAGTTCTTC	-	-	TRBV24-1	TRBJ2-1
CASSLGLAGNNEQFF	TGTGCCAGCAGCTTAGGACTAGCGGGCAACAATGAGCAGTTCTTC	TRBD2	-	TRBV7-2	TRBJ2-1
CATSRDAGGSDTQYF	TGTGCCACCAGCAGAGATGCGGGGGGGTCAGATACGCAGTATTTT	TRBD2	medium-sized	TRBV15	TRBJ2-3
CASSRVGTSQETQYF	TGTGCCAGTAGTAGGGTCGGGACTAGTCAAGAGACCCAGTACTTC	TRBD2	-	TRBV19	TRBJ2-5
CASATLAGMSYNEQFF	TGTGCCAGCGCCACCCTTGCGGGGATGTCCTACAATGAGCAGTTCTTC	-	-	TRBV18	TRBJ2-1
CASSQGTSTDTQYF	TGTGCCAGCAGCCAGGGGACTAGCACAGATACGCAGTATTTT	-	-	TRBV3-1/TRBV3-2	TRBJ2-3
CASTSGRGTAQGTQYF	TGTGCCAGTACTTCTGGTAGGGGGACAGCACAAGGGACCCAGTACTTC	TRBD1	-	TRBV19	TRBJ2-5
CASSRGEGATGELFF	TGTGCCAGCAGTAGAGGCGAGGGGGCAACCGGGGAGCTGTTTTTT	TRBD1	-	TRBV27	TRBJ2-2
CASSDSRTGSDTQYF	TGTGCCAGCAGTGACTCGAGGACAGGGTCAGATACGCAGTATTTT	TRBD1	-	TRBV6-4	TRBJ2-3
CASSLVNRDRGDEQYF	TGCGCCAGCAGCTTGGTAAACCGGGACAGGGGGGACGAGCAGTACTTC	TRBD1	few	TRBV5-1	TRBJ2-7
CASGFWTEAFF	TGTGCCAGCGGGTTCTGGACTGAAGCTTTCTTT	-	-	TRBV12-3/TRBV12-4	TRBJ1-1
CASSQADRGGYGYTF	TGTGCCAGCAGCCAAGCTGACAGGGGCGGTTATGGCTACACCTTC	TRBD1	-	TRBV3-1/TRBV3-2	TRBJ1-2
CASSQELTGLRAEAFF	TGCGCCAGCAGTCAAGAATTAACAGGGCTTCGGGCTGAAGCTTTCTTT	-	-	TRBV23-1	TRBJ1-1
CASSYLERLADYEQYF	TGTGCCAGCAGTTACCTCGAAAGACTTGCCGACTACGAGCAGTACTTC	-	-	TRBV6-5	TRBJ2-7
CASSIGTVSNQPQHF	TGTGCCAGCAGCATCGGGACAGTGAGCAATCAGCCCCAGCATTTT	TRBD1	few	TRBV9	TRBJ1-5